Presented here are 17 T cell receptor beta chains from one specimen sequenced in a study of CD8 T cells in Susac syndrome. When the RNA was reverse transcribed, random hexamers were used with an input of about 0.5 to 1 ug. MiXCR, applied by TCRdb to the immunoSEQ multiplex PCR reads, yields one record per CDR3 protein. Of about 300,000 distinct CDR3 sequences in the sample, 92% were seen once. The sample taken for sequencing was CD4+ T cells from PBMCs. Receptors originate from a human donor with multiple sclerosis.

The chain uses TRBV11-2 and TRBJ1-3, with D perhaps matching TRBD1 (5 bases). V lost 5 bases and J lost 3, with 8 bases in between. Germline V gene sequence: CDR1 SGHAT, CDR2 FQNNGV. The CDR3 is 13 residues long. CDR3 in amino acids: CASSRTLGNTIYF. In DNA form, the CDR3 reads TGTGCCAGCAGCCGGACACTTGGAAACACCATATATTTT.

The rearrangement uses TRBV5-1 and TRBJ1-2, with TRBD1 identical over 9 bases. The CDR3 loop spans 15 amino acids. Germline V gene lookup returns CDR1 SGHRS and CDR2 YFSETQ. Trimming cost V 3 bases and J 2 bases; bases outside gene matches: 5. The CDR3 loop reads CASSSETGGNYGYTF. CDR3 coding DNA: TGCGCCAGCAGCTCAGAGACAGGGGGGAACTATGGCTACACCTTC.

The CDR3 sequence: CASSWDLRGETQYF. In nucleotides, the CDR3 is TGTGCCAGCAGCTGGGACCTCAGAGGAGAGACCCAGTACTTC. This chain uses TRBV7-9 with TRBJ2-5; D tentatively reads TRBD1 or TRBD2 (5 bases each). Trimming removed 4 bases from V and 4 bases from J, with 13 bases in between. CDR1 and CDR2 (germline): SEHNR, FQNEAQ (reference sequence). CDR3 size: 14 residues. Together with reference TRBV7-9 and TRBJ2-5, the CDR3 gives the full variable domain: DTGVSQNPRHKITKRGQNVTFRCDPISEHNRLYWYRQTLGQGPEFLTYFQNEAQLEKSRLLSDRFSAERPKGSFSTLEIQRTEQGDSAMYLCASSWDLRGETQYFGPGTRLLVL.

This clonotype has more than one count but fewer than ten. The chain has TRBV18 and TRBJ1-1; D gene uncertain. Per germline, CDR1 KGHSH and CDR2 LQKENI. The V end lost 6 bases, the J end lost 1 base, and 9 bases lay between the germline ends. This CDR3 spans 13 amino acids. The CDR3 DNA follows: TGTGCCAGCTCTCCGGGCGGGAACACTGAAGCTTTCTTT. Its protein is CASSPGGNTEAFF.

The chain has TRBV20-1 and TRBJ2-4; weak D call: TRBD1 (6 bases). The CDR3 has 13 amino acids. Looked up from germline, CDR1 is DFQATT and CDR2 is SNEGSKA (reference sequence). The V end was cut by 3 bases, the J end by 15 bases, with 21 bases between. CDR3 protein: CSARGSDSSRGYF. CDR3 coding DNA: TGCAGTGCTAGGGGTTCGGACAGTTCCCGAGGGTACTTC.

The genes are TRBV29-1 and TRBJ2-3; D is undetermined. The V gene lost 0 bases and the J gene lost 4 bases, with 5 bases spanning the gap. Germline V CDR1 and CDR2: SQVTM, ANQGSEA. There are 12 residues in the CDR3. In DNA, the CDR3 is TGCAGCGTTGAAGACGGAGCAGATACGCAGTATTTT. This encodes CSVEDGADTQYF.

The chain carries TRBV30 and TRBJ2-1; 11 bases match TRBD2. The trim removed 3 bases at V and 4 bases at J, leaving 2 bases unmatched. The CDR3 has 14 residues. Germline loops: CDR1 GTSNPN, CDR2 SVGIG (reference sequence). CDR3 nucleotide sequence: TGTGCCTGGAGCGGGACTAGCGGTTACAATGAGCAGTTCTTC. Translated, it gives CAWSGTSGYNEQFF.

This chain joins TRBV29-1 and TRBJ1-1; TRBD1 might be the D (5 bases). Trimming took 2 bases from V and 10 from J, leaving 14 bases between them. Germline CDR1 SQVTM, CDR2 ANQGSEA. This CDR3 comprises 12 residues. CDR3 loop: CSVESGRAGAFF. CDR3 sequence (DNA): TGCAGCGTTGAATCAGGGAGGGCTGGAGCTTTCTTT.

The chain carries TRBV12-3 or TRBV12-4 and TRBJ2-7; D might be TRBD2 (5 bases). This CDR3 is 16 amino acids long. The V end lost 5 bases, the J end lost 1 base, and 18 bases lay between the germline ends. In nucleotides, the CDR3 is TGTGCCAGCAGTCCCGGTGAGGGCCCCGGGTCCTACGAGCAGTACTTC. It is translated as CASSPGEGPGSYEQYF.

This clonotype was observed a handful of times. The V call is TRBV6-5, the J call TRBJ2-7, with TRBD2 identical over 7 bases. Germline V CDR1 and CDR2: MNHEY, SVGAGI. Trimming removed 4 bases from V and 3 bases from J; junction bases left unmatched: 0. CDR3 length: 12 residues. CDR3 in amino acids: CASSSSGYEQYF. CDR3 nucleotides: TGTGCCAGCAGTTCTAGCGGCTACGAGCAGTACTTC.

The rearrangement links TRBV5-6 to TRBJ1-4; no reliable D call. V lost 5 bases and J 7 bases, leaving 18 bases between the germline ends. CDR1 is SGHDT and CDR2 is YYEEEE in the germline V gene. The CDR3 covers 15 residues. This CDR3 is CASSWQLTSGEKLFF. In DNA form, the CDR3 reads TGTGCCAGCAGTTGGCAACTAACGTCGGGTGAAAAACTGTTTTTT.

The V call is TRBV11-3, the J call TRBJ2-6; D remains unclear. Per germline, CDR1 SGHNT and CDR2 YENEEA. Trimming left V 4 bases short and J 0 bases short, with 16 bases between. The CDR3 spans 18 residues. CDR3 amino acids: CASSSPRTDSSGANVLTF. The CDR3 nucleotides read TGTGCCAGCAGCTCGCCAAGGACGGATAGCTCTGGGGCCAACGTCCTGACTTTC.

This clonotype came up once. The chain recombines TRBV5-1 with TRBJ1-4; D is uncertain. CDR1 is SGHRS and CDR2 is YFSETQ in the germline V gene. The ends were cut back, 1 base at V and 7 bases at J, with 20 bases in the middle. The length of the CDR3 is 17 residues. CDR3 DNA sequence: TGCGCCAGCAGCTTGATCGGCATGGGGTTTAGAGCTGAAAAACTGTTTTTT. Translated: CASSLIGMGFRAEKLFF.

The rearrangement uses TRBV20-1 and TRBJ2-5; 7 bases match TRBD1. Germline V gene data show CDR1 as DFQATT and CDR2 as SNEGSKA (reference sequence). The CDR3 has 12 residues. The CDR3 coding sequence is TGCGCGTCCCGGGGACAGAGGGAGACCCAGTACTTC. This sequence encodes CASRGQRETQYF.

The chain links TRBV3-1 to TRBJ1-1; 8 bases align to TRBD1. Germline lookup yields CDR1 LGHDT and CDR2 YNNKEL (reference sequence). V shed 4 bases and J 4 bases; nucleotides not matched to a gene: 8. The CDR3 runs 15 residues. The CDR3 is CASSPFVTGGTEAFF. The CDR3 DNA is TGTGCCAGCAGCCCATTCGTAACAGGGGGCACTGAAGCTTTCTTT. The entire variable domain, with the rest obtained from reference TRBV3-1 and TRBJ1-1, is as follows: DTAVSQTPKYLVTQMGNDKSIKCEQNLGHDTMYWYKQDSKKFLKIMFSYNNKELIINETVPNRFSPKSPDKAHLNLHINSLELGDSAVYFCASSPFVTGGTEAFFGQGTRLTVV.

This chain joins TRBV20-1 and TRBJ2-7; no firm D call. The CDR3 has 11 residues. Trimming pared 3 bases from V and 3 bases from J, leaving 6 bases between. Per germline, CDR1 DFQATT and CDR2 SNEGSKA (reference sequence). The DNA of the CDR3 is TGCAGTGCTAGGACAAGCTACGAGCAGTACTTC. It is translated as CSARTSYEQYF.

The genes are TRBV19 and TRBJ2-6; no clear D. The CDR3 contains 18 residues. V was clipped by 5 bases and J by 0 bases, with 17 bases between them. Germline V gives CDR1 LNHDA, CDR2 SQIVND (reference sequence). CDR3 DNA: TGTGCCAGTAGTCACGCACAGACGACAATCTCTGGGGCCAACGTCCTGACTTTC. Protein sequence: CASSHAQTTISGANVLTF.